The 14 T cell receptor beta chains reported below all come from one sample, sequenced in a study of neurological immune-mediated disorders. TCRdb independently ran MiXCR on the 5' RACE reads; one entry per CDR3 protein. This sample has tens of thousands of distinct CDR3 sequences, with 10% found just once. Material for sequencing was PBMCs. Every receptor here comes from a man aged 35 to 55 in good health.

This clonotype was counted a few times. This chain connects TRBV12-3 or TRBV12-4 to TRBJ2-2; no clear D. This CDR3 has 16 amino acids. Trimming stripped 0 bases from V and 0 bases from J, with 8 bases between. The CDR3 is CASSLARRSNTGELFF. In DNA form, the CDR3 reads TGTGCCAGCAGTTTAGCGCGTCGGTCGAACACCGGGGAGCTGTTTTTT.

The DNA of the CDR3 is TGTGCCAGCAGTTACATGAGTCCTAGCACAGATACGCAGTATTTT. Translated, it gives CASSYMSPSTDTQYF. The V gene is TRBV6-5, the J gene TRBJ2-3; D not resolved. V lost 2 bases to trimming and J lost 0 bases, with 9 bases between them. Germline V gene data show CDR1 as MNHEY and CDR2 as SVGAGI. CDR3 size: 15 residues.

Regarding this clonotype: A junction end diverges from the germline sequence, so it may reflect a read error. Here the CDR3 DNA reads TGCACCAGCAGCCTGAGGAGCGGGGTAAACACCGGGGAGCTGTTTTTT. Protein sequence: CTSSLRSGVNTGELFF. The chain links TRBV5-1 to TRBJ2-2, with 7 bases lining up with TRBD2. In germline, CDR1 is SGHRS, CDR2 YFSETQ. The CDR3 sequence is 16 residues long.

This clonotype was detected many times. This chain joins TRBV5-1 and TRBJ2-1; 14 nucleotides align to TRBD2. The CDR3 spans 17 residues. Germline CDR1 and CDR2: SGHRS and YFSETQ. V shed 3 bases, J shed 3 bases, and the junction held 5 bases outside the gene matches. The CDR3 region has the DNA TGCGCCAGCAGCTCCTCGACTAGCGGGAGGGTCTACAATGAGCAGTTCTTC. Encoded protein: CASSSSTSGRVYNEQFF.

This clonotype was seen ten or more times. The J gene is TRBJ2-3, the V gene TRBV20-1, with 10 bases that match TRBD2. The V segment lost 6 bases and the J segment 6 bases; nucleotides outside the gene matches: 6. Germline CDR1 is DFQATT and CDR2 is SNEGSKA (reference sequence). The CDR3 contains 13 residues. DNA of the CDR3: TGCAGTGCACTCAGCGGGAGGGCTGATACGCAGTATTTT. This translates into CSALSGRADTQYF.

Many counts were recorded for this clonotype. The chain employs TRBV20-1 and TRBJ2-1; 7 nucleotides line up with TRBD1. This CDR3 spans 13 amino acids. V lost 6 bases, J lost 6 bases, and 8 bases stayed unmatched. Germline loops: CDR1 DFQATT, CDR2 SNEGSKA (reference sequence). The CDR3 bases are TGCAGTGCAAACCGGGACAGACCCAATGAGCAGTTCTTC. Protein product: CSANRDRPNEQFF.

This clonotype showed up many times. CDR3 residues: CASSLRRAYGYTF. DNA of the CDR3: TGTGCCAGCAGCTTGAGGAGGGCTTATGGCTACACCTTC. The V and J genes are TRBV5-6 and TRBJ1-2; D is unresolved. The length of the CDR3 is 13 residues. V was pared by 1 base and J by 5 bases, with 9 bases between. CDR1 and CDR2 (germline): SGHDT, YYEEEE. Drawing the rest from reference TRBV5-6 and TRBJ1-2, the complete variable domain is DAGVTQSPTHLIKTRGQQVTLRCSPKSGHDTVSWYQQALGQGPQFIFQYYEEEERQRGNFPDRFSGHQFPNYSSELNVNALLLGDSALYLCASSLRRAYGYTFGSGTRLTVV.

This clonotype was recorded many times. This chain links TRBV5-1 with TRBJ2-7; D gene unclear. This CDR3 is built from 14 residues. The germline gives CDR1 SGHRS, CDR2 YFSETQ. V was shortened by 2 bases and J by 5 bases, with 14 bases between the two germline ends. Here the CDR3 DNA reads TGCGCCAGCAGCTTCCGGACCGGCAAGGACGAGCAGTACTTC. Amino acid sequence: CASSFRTGKDEQYF.

Only one count was recorded for this clonotype. One end of the junction does not line up with germline, which may come from a read error. V is TRBV7-9 and J is TRBJ2-5, with 16 bases aligning to TRBD2. The CDR3 is 18 residues long. Per germline, CDR1 SEHNR and CDR2 FQNEAQ (reference sequence). Here the CDR3 DNA reads TGTGCCAGCAGCTGGGGGACTAGCGGGAGGGACAGTCAAGAGACCCCGTACTTC. Its translation: CASSWGTSGRDSQETPYF.

Many counts were recorded for this clonotype. The gene calls are TRBV12-3 or TRBV12-4 and TRBJ2-7; possibly TRBD1 for D (6 bases). Trimming took 3 bases from V and 2 from J, leaving 8 bases between them. The CDR3 is made up of 13 amino acids. The CDR3 DNA follows: TGTGCCAGCAGTTTGGGGACAACCTACGAGCAGTACTTC. Translation: CASSLGTTYEQYF.

This clonotype occurred many times. This sequence joins TRBV7-2 and TRBJ2-3, with D possibly TRBD2 on 7 matching bases. Germline V gene data show CDR1 as SGHTA and CDR2 as FQGNSA. The CDR3 sequence is 15 residues long. Trimming took off 3 bases at V and 1 base at J, with 11 bases between the two ends. The CDR3 loop reads CASSFGGGGTDTQYF. The CDR3 bases are TGTGCCAGCAGCTTCGGCGGGGGCGGCACAGATACGCAGTATTTT.

In this sample, this clonotype turned up many times. The J gene is TRBJ1-3, the V gene TRBV28; no reliable D call. The V end was cut by 9 bases, the J end by 0 bases, with 6 bases between. The germline CDR1 and CDR2 sequences are MDHEN and SYDVKM. This CDR3 is 12 amino acids long. The CDR3 reads CASRDSGNTIYF. CDR3 coding DNA: TGTGCCAGTCGGGACTCTGGAAACACCATATATTTT.

This clonotype was seen many times. This rearrangement joins TRBV11-2 to TRBJ2-2, with 8 bases lining up with TRBD1. Germline lookup yields CDR1 SGHAT and CDR2 FQNNGV. This CDR3 has 18 amino acids. The ends lost 5 bases at V and 6 bases at J; junction bases unmatched: 17. The CDR3: CASSIPDHRGAGPGELFF. In DNA, the CDR3 is TGTGCCAGCAGCATCCCTGACCACAGGGGGGCTGGTCCCGGGGAGCTGTTTTTT.

This clonotype appeared many times. This chain links TRBV20-1 with TRBJ1-1; tentatively, D is TRBD1 (5 bases). Trimming left V 4 bases short and J 1 base short, with 7 bases between. The CDR3 has 12 amino acids. The germline V gene encodes CDR1 DFQATT and CDR2 SNEGSKA (reference sequence). CDR3 region: CSAITGNTEAFF. The CDR3 nucleotides are TGCAGTGCTATTACAGGGAACACTGAAGCTTTCTTT.